What follows are 4 T cell receptor beta chains derived from one specimen sequenced in a study of T cells in Graves' hyperthyroidism and ophthalmopathy. Template material for amplifying TCR beta CDR3 regions consisted of RNA transcripts. When the TCR CDR3 underwent first-round RT-PCR, the HTBI primer set was used. In TCRdb, the multiplex PCR reads were re-called with MiXCR into one record per CDR3 protein. The sample carries a few hundred thousand distinct CDR3 sequences, about 14% recorded once. The sample was blood. The receptor set was obtained from a woman aged 40 to 50 with Graves' hyperthyroidism that later progressed to Graves' ophthalmopathy.

This clonotype was counted ten times or more. The genes are TRBV29-1 and TRBJ2-7; 12 nucleotides match TRBD1. This CDR3 contains 14 residues. Germline lookup yields CDR1 SQVTM and CDR2 ANQGSEA. J lost 6 bases, V lost 2 bases, and 5 bases had no gene match. For the CDR3, the DNA is TGCAGCGTTGAACCGGGACAGGGGGCCTCCGAGCAGTACTTC. It translates to CSVEPGQGASEQYF.

This rearrangement joins TRBV6-1 to TRBJ1-5, with D unclear. CDR1 MNHNS and CDR2 SASEGT come from the germline V gene. CDR3 length: 12 residues. The germline V and J ends were trimmed by 7 bases and 2 bases, with 6 bases remaining between them. CDR3: CASTHGNQPQHF. CDR3 sequence (DNA): TGTGCCAGCACCCACGGCAATCAGCCCCAGCATTTT.

Only a few counts were recorded for this clonotype. V is TRBV19 and J is TRBJ1-1; D possibly corresponds to TRBD1 (5 bases). The ends were cut back, 5 bases at V and 0 bases at J, with 16 bases in the middle. This CDR3 contains 16 residues. The V gene's germline CDR1 is LNHDA and CDR2 SQIVND (reference sequence). The CDR3: CASSFPGSPMNTEAFF. CDR3 nucleotides: TGTGCCAGTAGTTTTCCAGGGAGCCCGATGAACACTGAAGCTTTCTTT.

Remarks on this clonotype: A much larger clone lies a single base off, so this may be a read error. The J gene is TRBJ1-1, the V gene TRBV28; D is uncertain. CDR1 MDHEN and CDR2 SYDVKM come from the germline V gene. The CDR3 is 15 amino acids. This chain's CDR3 is CASSLYPPDNTEASF. CDR3 bases: TGTGCCAGCAGTTTATACCCGCCAGATAACACTGAAGCTTCCTTT.